This record looks at one T cell receptor beta chain sequence and its context. What it binds is unknown. Trimming stripped 2 bases from V and 5 bases from J, with 15 bases between. CDR3 length: 16 residues. From germline, CDR1 is SGHTA and CDR2 FQGNSA. Runs used v3.0 of the immunoSEQ assay and were done at survey level. Sequencing had a target that covered 40,000-50,000 T-cell genomes per sample. Data came from immunoSEQ multiplex PCR; TCRdb stores just in-frame clones and leaves some out. This sample has some 17,000 clones, with around 89% found just once. This entry is derived from a study of long-term antiretroviral therapy in people with HIV. Points from the study as a whole: Pre-ART-expanded clones dominated the repertoire at all time points. HIV repertoires spanned narrower CDR3 length ranges than controls. No data were available on ART adherence, viral resistance or therapy changes.

The receptor was derived from a man aged 50-59 years with HIV. Here the sequenced sample was unsorted PBMCs, taken 6.9 years after starting antiretroviral therapy. The chain uses TRBV7-2 and TRBJ2-2; D may correspond to TRBD1 or TRBD2 (5 bases each). The CDR3 nucleotides are TGTGCCAGCAGCTTAAAGGGGACCGTTCTTACCGGGGAGCTGTTTTTT. Its protein product is CASSLKGTVLTGELFF.